Shown below are 27 T cell receptor beta chains from a single sample sequenced in a study of T cell repertoires in cytomegalovirus infection. These receptors' targets are unknown. TCRdb itself ran the reads through MiXCR, one entry per CDR3 protein. The sample shows hundreds of thousands of distinct CDR3 sequences, about 28% of them seen only once. The material was cultured PBMCs, obtained from culture after CMV antigen stimulation. These TCRs come from a human donor in good health (CMV status not recorded). Some clones in this sample may be carry-over from other donors' samples.

In nucleotides, the CDR3 is TGTGCCAGCAGCTTAGTGGACAGTCACACCGGGGAGCTGTTTTTT. Translated: CASSLVDSHTGELFF. The J gene is TRBJ2-2, the V gene TRBV7-6; possibly TRBD1 for D (6 bases). The CDR3 has 15 amino acids. V lost 1 base to trimming and J lost 3 bases, with 9 bases between them. Germline loops: CDR1 SGHVS, CDR2 FNYEAQ.

The table lists this clonotype with a few counts. The V gene is TRBV4-2, the J gene TRBJ1-2; no firm D call. Germline V gene data show CDR1 as LGHNA and CDR2 as YNFKEQ. There are 13 residues in the CDR3. Trimming pared 0 bases from V and 3 bases from J, leaving 5 bases between. The CDR3 region is CASSQDSHYGYTF. DNA for the CDR3: TGTGCCAGCAGCCAAGACAGCCACTATGGCTACACCTTC.

This clonotype was counted a single time. The chain recombines TRBV20-1 with TRBJ2-1; D remains ambiguous. Germline-derived CDR1 and CDR2 are DFQATT and SNEGSKA (reference sequence). V lost 3 bases to trimming and J lost 0 bases, with 6 bases between them. The CDR3 has 13 residues. The CDR3, as DNA: TGCAGTGCTAGTCAGGTCTCCTACAATGAGCAGTTCTTC. Encoded protein: CSASQVSYNEQFF.

DNA of the CDR3: TGTGCCAGCAGCTTCGTCGAAGGGTTGGGGACAGATACGCAGTATTTT. It encodes CASSFVEGLGTDTQYF. The chain carries TRBV11-2 and TRBJ2-3; D gene ambiguous. Germline V gene lookup returns CDR1 SGHAT and CDR2 FQNNGV. This CDR3 is built from 16 residues. The V and J ends lost 3 bases and 3 bases respectively, with 16 bases between them.

V gene TRBV19 combines with J gene TRBJ2-1, with unresolved D. V lost 5 bases to trimming and J lost 4 bases, with 12 bases between them. The germline CDR1 and CDR2 sequences are LNHDA and SQIVND (reference sequence). There are 14 residues in the CDR3. In nucleotides, the CDR3 is TGTGCCAGTAGTTCTCAGGACCTATACAATGAGCAGTTCTTC. Translating gives CASSSQDLYNEQFF.

The chain links TRBV5-1 to TRBJ1-5, with D unclear. The germline V and J ends were trimmed by 0 bases and 6 bases, with 7 bases remaining between them. Looked up from germline, CDR1 is SGHRS and CDR2 is YFSETQ. There are 13 residues in the CDR3. The CDR3 DNA reads TGCGCCAGCAGCTTGGACAGAACTCAGCCCCAGCATTTT. This sequence encodes CASSLDRTQPQHF. The complete variable domain, with remaining parts taken from reference TRBV5-1 and TRBJ1-5, reads KAGVTQTPRYLIKTRGQQVTLSCSPISGHRSVSWYQQTPGQGLQFLFEYFSETQRNKGNFPGRFSGRQFSNSRSEMNVSTLELGDSALYLCASSLDRTQPQHFGDGTRLSIL.

This clonotype came up a few times. One junction end does not reproduce the germline sequence, and a read error may be involved. CDR3 bases: TGTGCCAGCAGCTCTGGACAGGGGATCGTCTATGGCTACACCTTC. This codes for CASSSGQGIVYGYTF. The gene calls are TRBV5-3 and TRBJ1-2; 9 nucleotides line up with TRBD1. TRBV5-3 is marked as an open reading frame, function uncertain. This CDR3 comprises 15 residues.

This clonotype was seen more than once but under ten times. V gene TRBV7-2 combines with J gene TRBJ1-1, with D uncertain. The CDR3 loop spans 14 amino acids. CDR1 is SGHTA and CDR2 is FQGNSA in the germline V gene. Between the trimmed V and J ends, which lost 3 bases and 1 base, there was a span of 9 bases. As DNA, the CDR3 is TGTGCCAGCAGCTTTCTCGGGAGGAACACTGAAGCTTTCTTT. Translated: CASSFLGRNTEAFF. Variable domain in full (rest from reference TRBV7-2 and TRBJ1-1): GAGVSQSPSNKVTEKGKDVELRCDPISGHTALYWYRQSLGQGLEFLIYFQGNSAPDKSGLPSDRFSAERTGGSVSTLTIQRTQQEDSAVYLCASSFLGRNTEAFFGQGTRLTVV.

Ten or more counts support this clonotype. The J gene is TRBJ2-7, the V gene TRBV7-6; 7 bases align to TRBD2. The CDR3 consists of 17 residues. With V trimmed by 2 bases and J by 2 bases, 12 bases remained unmatched. CDR1 SGHVS and CDR2 FNYEAQ come from the germline V gene. CDR3 DNA: TGTGCCAGCAGCTTAAAAATGGGCCGGGACTACCCCTACGAGCAGTACTTC. Translating it yields CASSLKMGRDYPYEQYF.

This clonotype was counted many times. The rearrangement uses TRBV20-1 and TRBJ1-6, with D uncertain. The length of the CDR3 is 16 residues. Trimming shortened V by 2 bases and J by 0 bases, and 11 bases separated the two germline ends. The germline gives CDR1 DFQATT, CDR2 SNEGSKA (reference sequence). The CDR3 DNA is TGCAGTGCTAGATGGTCGGTGAGCTCCTATAATTCACCCCTCCACTTT. Translating it yields CSARWSVSSYNSPLHF.

This clonotype was detected ten times or more. This chain uses TRBV29-1 with TRBJ2-7; TRBD2 matches 7 bases. V was pared by 7 bases and J by 2 bases, with 17 bases of the junction left unmatched. The germline gives CDR1 SQVTM, CDR2 ANQGSEA. The CDR3 has 16 residues. CDR3: CSAIGFGSGTPYEQYF. The CDR3 coding sequence is TGCAGCGCCATTGGGTTCGGAAGCGGGACCCCCTACGAGCAGTACTTC.

This clonotype was counted between two and nine times. The chain joins TRBV3-1 to TRBJ2-3; 8 bases line up with TRBD2. CDR1 is LGHDT, CDR2 YNNKEL, per germline (reference sequence). This CDR3 spans 19 amino acids. Losses at the gene ends were 0 bases for V and 2 bases for J; bases not matched to a gene: 13. CDR3 bases: TGTGCCAGCAGCCAAGATCCTCCGGGAGGGGAGCCCCACACAGATACGCAGTATTTT. This translates into CASSQDPPGGEPHTDTQYF.

This clonotype was recorded a few times. The chain employs TRBV7-6 and TRBJ1-1; D may be TRBD1 (6 bases). This CDR3 comprises 13 residues. CDR1 is SGHVS and CDR2 is FNYEAQ in the germline V gene. V was trimmed by 10 bases and J by 3 bases, leaving 15 bases between them. CDR3 in amino acids: CATRGGGDTEAFF. The CDR3 nucleotides are TGTGCCACGAGGGGGGGTGGGGACACTGAAGCTTTCTTT.

The V gene is TRBV20-1, the J gene TRBJ2-3, with 7 bases lining up with TRBD2. The CDR3 length is 16 residues. Trimming took 7 bases from V and 2 from J; bases not matched to a gene: 15. Per germline, CDR1 DFQATT and CDR2 SNEGSKA (reference sequence). The CDR3 DNA reads TGCAGTGTCCCCCCACTGGGTAGCGGGTTCACAGATACGCAGTATTTT. As protein: CSVPPLGSGFTDTQYF.

This chain connects TRBV7-6 to TRBJ1-4, with D tentatively TRBD1 (5 bases). CDR3 length: 13 amino acids. The germline V and J ends were trimmed by 4 bases and 5 bases, with 8 bases remaining between them. CDR1 is SGHVS and CDR2 is FNYEAQ in the germline V gene. CDR3 residues: CASSSRQNEKLFF. The DNA for the CDR3 is TGTGCCAGCAGCTCGCGACAGAATGAAAAACTGTTTTTT.

This clonotype was recorded a few times. This sequence joins TRBV5-4 and TRBJ1-1; D gene uncertain. The germline gives CDR1 SGHNT, CDR2 YYREEE (reference sequence). V lost 0 bases and J 6 bases, leaving 9 bases between the germline ends. CDR3 size: 13 residues. CDR3 coding DNA: TGTGCCAGCAGCTTGGACAGTTTGCCTGAAGCTTTCTTT. This sequence encodes CASSLDSLPEAFF.

In this sample, this clonotype turned up many times. The chain has TRBV7-2 and TRBJ1-6, with D perhaps TRBD1 (5 bases). This CDR3 has 16 amino acids. V shed 1 base and J shed 9 bases, with 16 bases lying between them. Germline lookup yields CDR1 SGHTA and CDR2 FQGNSA. The CDR3 is CASSLGSGGGGSPLHF. The CDR3 bases are TGTGCCAGCAGCTTAGGGTCGGGGGGAGGAGGTTCACCCCTCCACTTT.

The chain employs TRBV9 and TRBJ2-1; D is unclear. Germline CDR1 and CDR2: SGDLS and YYNGEE. The CDR3 loop spans 14 amino acids. Trimming removed 5 bases at V and 1 base at J, with 10 bases between. CDR3 nucleotide sequence: TGTGCCAGCAGTCCTTCGGGTTCCTACAATGAGCAGTTCTTC. This encodes CASSPSGSYNEQFF.

The chain links TRBV18 to TRBJ1-3, with unresolved D. CDR3 length: 15 residues. Germline V gives CDR1 KGHSH, CDR2 LQKENI. V was pared by 0 bases and J by 2 bases, with 8 bases between. The CDR3 protein is CASSPPSAPGNTIYF. CDR3 bases: TGTGCCAGCTCACCACCGTCGGCTCCTGGAAACACCATATATTTT.

This clonotype has only a few counts. The J gene is TRBJ1-1, the V gene TRBV4-2; no firm D call. Germline lookup yields CDR1 LGHNA and CDR2 YNFKEQ. This CDR3 spans 16 amino acids. V lost 2 bases and J lost 3, with 16 bases in between. CDR3 sequence: CASSQSESVSYTEAFF. The CDR3 DNA reads as TGTGCCAGCAGCCAATCGGAATCGGTCTCCTACACTGAAGCTTTCTTT.

This clonotype was detected a few times. The chain is built from TRBV12-3 or TRBV12-4 and TRBJ2-2, with TRBD1 matching over 9 bases. The CDR3 has 15 residues. V shed 6 bases and J 2 bases; nucleotides not matched to a gene: 4. The CDR3 is CASRWTGDNTGELFF. CDR3 nucleotide sequence: TGTGCCAGCAGATGGACAGGGGATAACACCGGGGAGCTGTTTTTT.

Only a few counts were recorded for this clonotype. The rearrangement links TRBV10-3 to TRBJ2-7; D may be TRBD2 (6 bases). Trimming took 8 bases from V and 2 from J, leaving 19 bases between them. CDR3 size: 15 residues. Germline V lookup: CDR1 ENHRY, CDR2 SYGVKD. The CDR3: CAIRSRSGRTYEQYF. Written as DNA, the CDR3 is TGTGCCATCCGGAGTAGGAGTGGGAGGACCTACGAGCAGTACTTC.

The chain combines TRBV28 with TRBJ2-1; a weak D match, TRBD1 (6 bases). Trimming stripped 6 bases from V and 2 bases from J, with 20 bases between. The CDR3 has 17 residues. From germline, CDR1 is MDHEN and CDR2 SYDVKM. The CDR3, as DNA: TGTGCCAGCAGCTCCACGCAGGGGTTAGCGACCTACAATGAGCAGTTCTTC. Amino acids: CASSSTQGLATYNEQFF.

The chain joins TRBV6-5 to TRBJ2-1; weak D call: TRBD2 (6 bases). Trimming took 4 bases from V and 6 from J, leaving 13 bases between them. Germline loops: CDR1 MNHEY, CDR2 SVGAGI. This CDR3 spans 14 amino acids. CDR3 DNA sequence: TGTGCCAGCAGTTCGGGACTCCCGCCCAATGAGCAGTTCTTC. It encodes CASSSGLPPNEQFF.

This clonotype has more than one count but fewer than ten. The gene calls are TRBV20-1 and TRBJ2-4; tentative D call: TRBD1 (5 bases). The V end was cut by 3 bases, the J end by 0 bases, with 9 bases between. From germline, CDR1 is DFQATT and CDR2 SNEGSKA (reference sequence). The CDR3 runs 14 residues. This CDR3 is CSASLRVAKNIQYF. CDR3 nucleotide sequence: TGCAGTGCTAGCCTCAGGGTAGCCAAAAACATTCAGTACTTC.

This clonotype was found a few times. The chain uses TRBV7-9 and TRBJ1-5; D is possibly TRBD1 (6 bases). This CDR3 region has 15 residues. Trimming stripped 4 bases from V and 3 bases from J, with 13 bases between. CDR1 and CDR2 (germline): SEHNR, FQNEAQ (reference sequence). Here the CDR3 reads CASSSPGVDNQPQHF. DNA for the CDR3: TGTGCCAGCAGCTCGCCAGGGGTCGACAATCAGCCCCAGCATTTT.

Worth noting for this clonotype: This may come from a read error, since a much larger clone is one base off. The V call is TRBV7-6, the J call TRBJ2-1, with D perhaps assigned TRBD1 or TRBD2 (5 bases each). V was trimmed by 1 base and J by 9 bases, leaving 19 bases between them. CDR1 is SGHVS and CDR2 is FNYEAQ in the germline V gene. This CDR3 is 16 amino acids long. The CDR3: CASSLVWGRVTVEQFF. As DNA, the CDR3 is TGTGCCAGCAGCTTAGTTTGGGGACGCGTTACGGTTGAGCAGTTCTTC.